What follows are 8 T cell receptor beta chains derived from one specimen sequenced in a study of cytomegalovirus exposure and HLA in healthy donors. The PCR had 60 Vbeta and 13 Jbeta primers. Some clones are missing from TCRdb's copy, which holds only in-frame ones; the method was immunoSEQ multiplex PCR. Here the sample table reports tens of thousands of clones. Sequencing was done on a sample of PBMCs. The receptors originated from a man over 45 in good health and CMV-seropositive.

The chain combines TRBV4-3 with TRBJ2-7; 10 nucleotides line up with TRBD2. Germline CDR1 and CDR2: LGHNA and YSLEER. The CDR3 runs 16 residues. V lost 0 bases, J lost 4 bases, and 6 bases stayed unmatched. The CDR3 DNA reads as TGCGCCAGCAGCCAAGAAGGGCTAGCGGGAGCTTACGAGCAGTACTTC. Translated, it gives CASSQEGLAGAYEQYF.

J is TRBJ1-4 and V is TRBV13; 10 bases fit TRBD1. CDR3 size: 15 residues. V lost 3 bases to trimming and J lost 11 bases; unmatched junction nucleotides: 9. Germline CDR1 reads PRHDT; CDR2 reads FYEKMQ (reference sequence). This CDR3 is CASSFTGTGVEKLFF. In nucleotides, the CDR3 is TGTGCCAGCAGCTTCACCGGGACAGGGGTAGAGAAACTGTTTTTT.

The chain joins TRBV5-6 to TRBJ1-1, with 7 bases matching TRBD1. V gave up 5 bases and J gave up 11 bases; unmatched junction bases: 30. Germline CDR1 reads SGHDT; CDR2 reads YYEEEE. The CDR3 spans 19 residues. In DNA, the CDR3 is TGTGCCAGCAGTTCGAGGGGGCAATTGAACACTGAGGTTGGGTTGGTTGCTTTCTTT. It is translated as CASSSRGQLNTEVGLVAFF.

The chain combines TRBV30 with TRBJ2-1; TRBD2 is a possible D gene (6 bases). Trimming cost V 4 bases and J 6 bases, with 16 bases left between them. Per germline, CDR1 GTSNPN and CDR2 SVGIG (reference sequence). CDR3 size: 14 residues. CDR3: CAWTEGGKANEQFF. The CDR3 coding sequence is TGTGCCTGGACCGAGGGCGGGAAGGCCAATGAGCAGTTCTTC.

The gene calls are TRBV19 and TRBJ1-2; D perhaps matches TRBD1 (6 bases). The CDR3 contains 13 residues. Between the trimmed V and J ends, which lost 6 bases and 4 bases, there was a span of 12 bases. CDR1 and CDR2 from the germline V gene are LNHDA and SQIVND (reference sequence). The CDR3 loop is CASRQGLSYGYTF. CDR3 coding DNA: TGTGCCAGTAGGCAGGGGCTGAGCTATGGCTACACCTTC. Drawing the rest from reference TRBV19 and TRBJ1-2, the complete variable domain is DGGITQSPKYLFRKEGQNVTLSCEQNLNHDAMYWYRQDPGQGLRLIYYSQIVNDFQKGDIAEGYSVSREKKESFPLTVTSAQKNPTAFYLCASRQGLSYGYTFGSGTRLTVV.

The V call is TRBV28, the J call TRBJ2-4; maybe TRBD1 (7 bases). The length of the CDR3 is 15 residues. The V gene's germline CDR1 is MDHEN and CDR2 SYDVKM. Trimming stripped 6 bases from V and 6 bases from J, with 18 bases between. CDR3 sequence reads: CASSQEGTVPNIQYF. The CDR3 DNA is TGTGCCAGCAGCCAGGAGGGGACAGTACCAAACATTCAGTACTTC.

The chain recombines TRBV4-1 with TRBJ2-1; perhaps TRBD2 as D (5 bases). The ends were cut back, 2 bases at V and 0 bases at J, with 8 bases in the middle. CDR3 length equals 15 residues. Germline V gene data show CDR1 as MGHRA and CDR2 as YSYEKL. The CDR3 region has the DNA TGCGCCAGCAGCCAACGGGATAACTCCTACAATGAGCAGTTCTTC. Its translation is CASSQRDNSYNEQFF.

This chain uses TRBV4-3 with TRBJ2-4; D is perhaps TRBD2 (5 bases). The ends were cut back, 0 bases at V and 5 bases at J, with 11 bases in the middle. The CDR3 consists of 15 residues. CDR1 and CDR2 from the germline V gene are LGHNA and YSLEER. The CDR3 is CASSQDTGSQNIQYF. The CDR3 DNA reads TGCGCCAGCAGCCAAGATACGGGGAGCCAAAACATTCAGTACTTC.